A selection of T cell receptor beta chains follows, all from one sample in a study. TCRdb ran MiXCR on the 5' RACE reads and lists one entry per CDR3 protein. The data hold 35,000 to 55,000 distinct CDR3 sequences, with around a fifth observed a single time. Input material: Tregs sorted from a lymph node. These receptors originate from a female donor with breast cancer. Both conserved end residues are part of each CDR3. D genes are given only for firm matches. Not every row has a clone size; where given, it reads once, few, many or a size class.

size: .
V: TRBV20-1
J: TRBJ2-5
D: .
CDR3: CSARIPGTQETQYF
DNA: TGCAGTGCTAGGATCCCAGGAACCCAAGAGACCCAGTACTTC

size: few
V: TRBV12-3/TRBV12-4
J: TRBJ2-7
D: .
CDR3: CASFTGTYEQYF
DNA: TGTGCCAGCTTTACGGGTACCTACGAGCAGTACTTC

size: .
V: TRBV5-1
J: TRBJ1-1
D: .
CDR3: CASSLWAGKNTEAFF
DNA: TGCGCCAGCAGCTTGTGGGCAGGGAAGAACACTGAAGCTTTCTTT

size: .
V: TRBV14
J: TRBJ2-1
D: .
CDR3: CASSQGYASEQFF
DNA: TGTGCCAGCAGCCAAGGTTATGCTAGTGAGCAGTTCTTC

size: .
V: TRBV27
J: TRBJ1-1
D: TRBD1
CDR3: CASRSGTGGWTEAFF
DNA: TGTGCCAGCAGATCCGGGACAGGGGGTTGGACTGAAGCTTTCTTT

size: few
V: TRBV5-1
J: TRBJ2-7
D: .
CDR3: CASSLGFGQSSYEQYF
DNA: TGCGCCAGCAGCTTGGGATTTGGACAGAGCTCCTACGAGCAGTACTTC

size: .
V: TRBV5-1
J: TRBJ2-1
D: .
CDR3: CASSLSTSQSYNEQFF
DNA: TGCGCCAGCAGCTTGTCTACTAGCCAGTCCTACAATGAGCAGTTCTTC

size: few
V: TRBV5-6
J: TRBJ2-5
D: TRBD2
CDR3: CASSFLGRALVETQYF
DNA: TGTGCCAGCAGCTTTCTGGGGAGGGCCTTGGTTGAGACCCAGTACTTC

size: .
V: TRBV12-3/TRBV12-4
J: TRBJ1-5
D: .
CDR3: CASVGGAQPQHF
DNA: TGTGCCAGCGTTGGGGGGGCGCAGCCCCAGCATTTT

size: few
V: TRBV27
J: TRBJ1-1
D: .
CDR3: CASSLTRGLNTEAFF
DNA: TGTGCCAGCAGTTTAACGAGGGGTTTAAACACTGAAGCTTTCTTT

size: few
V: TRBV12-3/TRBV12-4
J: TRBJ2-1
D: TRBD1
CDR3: CASSITGGEQFF
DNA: TGTGCCAGCAGTATCACAGGGGGTGAGCAGTTCTTC

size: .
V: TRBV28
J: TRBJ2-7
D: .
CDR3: CASSLRFSSYEQYF
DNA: TGTGCCAGCAGTTTAAGGTTCTCTTCCTACGAGCAGTACTTC

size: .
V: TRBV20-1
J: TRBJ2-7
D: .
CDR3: CSARLAPPRNEQYF
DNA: TGCAGTGCTAGACTAGCGCCCCCAAGAAACGAGCAGTACTTC

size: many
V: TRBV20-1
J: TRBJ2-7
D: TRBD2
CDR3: CSARATSGSQYEQYF
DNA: TGCAGTGCTAGGGCTACTAGCGGGAGCCAATACGAGCAGTACTTC

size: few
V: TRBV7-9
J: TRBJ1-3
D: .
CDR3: CASREGGNTIYF
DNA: TGTGCCAGCAGGGAGGGTGGAAACACCATATATTTT

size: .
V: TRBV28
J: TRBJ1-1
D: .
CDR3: CASVSVGSPNTEAFF
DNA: TGTGCCAGTGTAAGTGTGGGGAGCCCCAACACTGAAGCTTTCTTT

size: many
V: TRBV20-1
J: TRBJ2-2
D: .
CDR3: CSALHGSWNTGELFF
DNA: TGCAGTGCTCTGCATGGGAGCTGGAACACCGGGGAGCTGTTTTTT

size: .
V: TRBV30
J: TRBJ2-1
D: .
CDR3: CAWSVAGPAYNEQFF
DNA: TGTGCCTGGAGTGTAGCGGGCCCAGCCTACAATGAGCAGTTCTTC

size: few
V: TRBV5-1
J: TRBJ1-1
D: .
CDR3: CASSEVRGLNTEAFF
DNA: TGCGCCAGCAGCGAGGTTAGGGGTTTGAACACTGAAGCTTTCTTT

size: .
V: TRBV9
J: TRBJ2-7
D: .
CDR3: CASSVALGSSYEQYF
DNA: TGTGCCAGCAGCGTAGCTCTGGGCAGCTCCTACGAGCAGTACTTC